This is a list of T cell receptor beta chains from one sample in a study of blood T cell repertoires in COVID-19. Clones were sequenced by immunoSEQ multiplex PCR, and TCRdb holds only the in-frame ones, with some missing. The table records about 36,000 clones, approximately 78% of them present only once. Sequences were obtained from peripheral blood. These receptors were taken from a human donor in a cohort sampled during active or convalescent COVID-19. The donor label of this sample is uncertain. The CDR3 runs from the conserved cysteine through the conserved F or W. A D gene is named only where the DNA matches it firmly. Not all rows give a size; the values are once, few, many and, for expanded clones, a class.

d_gene,j_gene,v_gene,abundance,CDR3nt,CDR3aa
NA,TRBJ2-2,TRBV6-6,NA,TGTGCCAGCAGTTATGAGGGGGTCGGGGAGCTGTTTTTT,CASSYEGVGELFF
NA,TRBJ2-7,TRBV7-9,NA,TGTGCCAGCAGCCAAACAGCCTACGAGCAGTACTTC,CASSQTAYEQYF
TRBD1,TRBJ2-5,TRBV6-5,NA,TGTGCCAGCAGTTTCCGGACAGGGCGGGAGACCCAGTACTTC,CASSFRTGRETQYF
TRBD1,TRBJ2-3,TRBV7-2,NA,TGTGCCAGCAAAACAGGGGCCAGCCTTAGCACAGATACGCAGTATTTT,CASKTGASLSTDTQYF
NA,TRBJ2-1,TRBV30,NA,TGTGCCTGGAGTGTAGGTCCCCCCCAGGGCTTCTATAAGGGCAATGAGCAGTTCTTC,CAWSVGPPQGFYKGNEQFF
NA,TRBJ2-6,TRBV7-3,NA,TGTGCCAGCAGCTTGGCGGGTTTGCGAGGGGCCAACGTCCTGACTTTC,CASSLAGLRGANVLTF
TRBD2,TRBJ2-7,TRBV7-6,NA,TGTGCCAGCAGCCGTGGGTCTAGCGGGACGGTCGAGCAGTACTTC,CASSRGSSGTVEQYF
NA,TRBJ2-3,TRBV18,NA,TGTGCCAGCTCAAGCTACCGAGAGGGAGGAGGGACAGATACGCAGTATTTT,CASSSYREGGGTDTQYF
TRBD2,TRBJ2-1,TRBV7-9,NA,TGTGCCAGCAGTTTGGGACTAGCGGGCGGGAAGGATGAGCAGTTCTTC,CASSLGLAGGKDEQFF
NA,TRBJ1-1,TRBV19,NA,TGTGCCAGTAGTCTCGAAGCCGGGACAAGGAATGAAGCTTTCTTT,CASSLEAGTRNEAFF
TRBD2,TRBJ2-3,TRBV5-4,NA,TGTGCCAGCAGCTCACTTGTGAGCGGGAGGGCCGCAGATACGCAGTATTTT,CASSSLVSGRAADTQYF
TRBD2,TRBJ2-7,TRBV7-2,NA,TGTGCCAGCAGGGTAGCGGGAGCTGAAAATTACGAGCAGTACTTC,CASRVAGAENYEQYF
NA,TRBJ1-4,TRBV3-1/TRBV3-2,NA,TGTGCCAGCAGCCAAGTACAGGGCCATGAAAAACTGTTTTTT,CASSQVQGHEKLFF
TRBD2,TRBJ2-7,TRBV7-2,NA,TGTGCCAGCAGCCGTCTATGGAGCGGGAGCATCTACGAGCAGTACTTC,CASSRLWSGSIYEQYF
NA,TRBJ2-7,TRBV10-3,NA,TGTGCCATCAAGCCGTCCGTTAACTACGAGCAGTACTTC,CAIKPSVNYEQYF
NA,TRBJ2-7,TRBV9,NA,TGTGCCAGCAGCCCCGGGTTGGAGCAGTACTTC,CASSPGLEQYF
TRBD1,TRBJ2-3,TRBV5-4,NA,TGTGCCAGCAGCTTTACAGGGGAGTGGGATACGCAGTATTTT,CASSFTGEWDTQYF
NA,TRBJ1-1,TRBV7-9,NA,TGTGCCAGCAGCCTCGGGAGAACTGAAGCTTTCTTT,CASSLGRTEAFF
TRBD1,TRBJ2-5,TRBV24-1,NA,TGTGCCACCTCGAGGGGGCCTCAAGAGACCCAGTACTTC,CATSRGPQETQYF
NA,TRBJ2-6,TRBV5-1,NA,TGCGCCAGCAGCTCTACTACCGTCTCTGGGGCCAACGTCCTGACTTTC,CASSSTTVSGANVLTF
NA,TRBJ2-7,TRBV2,NA,TGTGCCAGCCGGAATCTATTGGCGGGAGAGCAGTACTTC,CASRNLLAGEQYF
NA,TRBJ2-1,TRBV12-3/TRBV12-4,NA,TGTGCCAGCAGTTTAGGGCGGGACAATGAGCAGTTCTTC,CASSLGRDNEQFF
TRBD2,TRBJ2-3,TRBV7-6,NA,TGTGCCAGCGCTAGCGGGAGTGCAGATACGCAGTATTTT,CASASGSADTQYF
NA,TRBJ2-4,TRBV5-1,NA,TGCGCCAGCAGCCTTGGACAGTACCTAGCCAAAAACATTCAGTACTTC,CASSLGQYLAKNIQYF
TRBD2,TRBJ2-7,TRBV2,NA,TGTGCCAGCAACCCACTAGCGGGAGCCTACGAGCAGTACTTC,CASNPLAGAYEQYF
NA,TRBJ2-3,TRBV5-6,NA,TGTGCCAGCAGCTCTCCGGGACTTCACACAGATACGCAGTATTTT,CASSSPGLHTDTQYF
NA,TRBJ2-5,TRBV10-3,NA,TGTGCCATCAGTGAATTTATCCGGGCTAGCGCAAAAGAGACCCAGTACTTC,CAISEFIRASAKETQYF
NA,TRBJ1-1,TRBV30,NA,TGTGCCTGGAGTGTAGGAGGGAGGACTGAAGCTTTCTTT,CAWSVGGRTEAFF
NA,TRBJ1-4,TRBV12-3/TRBV12-4,NA,TGTGCCAGCAGTCTCGGACAGAATGAAAAACTGTTTTTT,CASSLGQNEKLFF
TRBD1,TRBJ1-5,TRBV19,NA,TGTGCCAGTAGTAGTGGGACAGATTTAAATCAGCCCCAGCATTTT,CASSSGTDLNQPQHF
NA,TRBJ1-2,TRBV7-2,NA,TGTGCCAGCAGCTTAGGTGGGACATCTAACTATGGCTACACCTTC,CASSLGGTSNYGYTF
TRBD2,TRBJ2-1,TRBV24-1,NA,TGTGCCACCAGTGACCCAGAGGCTAGCGGGAGGGTCCATGAGCAGTTCTTC,CATSDPEASGRVHEQFF
NA,TRBJ1-2,TRBV6-5,NA,TGTGCCAGCAGTTATCTTCCTTCGGGGTATGGCTACACCTTC,CASSYLPSGYGYTF
TRBD1,TRBJ1-3,TRBV30,NA,TGTGCCTGGAGCCGGACAGGGGGAAGAAACACCATATATTTT,CAWSRTGGRNTIYF
NA,TRBJ2-3,TRBV5-4,NA,TGTGCCAGCAGCCGCGGGCTAGCGAGGGATACGCAGTATTTT,CASSRGLARDTQYF
TRBD2,TRBJ2-5,TRBV7-7,few,TGTGCTAGCAGCCCACAACCCGGACTAGCGGGAGGGACGGGGGAGACCCAGTACTTC,CASSPQPGLAGGTGETQYF
NA,TRBJ1-1,TRBV4-2,NA,TGTGCCAGCAGCCAAGACACACAGGGTACTGAAGCTTTCTTT,CASSQDTQGTEAFF
TRBD2,TRBJ2-1,TRBV7-2,NA,TGTGCCAGCAGCTTAGCGGGGACTAGCGGGAGTAGGGATGAGCAGTTCTTC,CASSLAGTSGSRDEQFF
TRBD1,TRBJ1-2,TRBV5-1,once,TGCGCCAGCAGAACAGGGGGAGAGGTTGGCTACACCTTC,CASRTGGEVGYTF
TRBD2,TRBJ2-3,TRBV5-1,NA,TGCGCCAGCAGCTTGACTAGCGGGAGCAGCGATACGCAGTATTTT,CASSLTSGSSDTQYF
TRBD1,TRBJ1-1,TRBV4-3,NA,TGCGCCAGCAGCCAGTTTGACAGGGGCAAAAGGGAAGCTTTCTTT,CASSQFDRGKREAFF
TRBD2,TRBJ2-1,TRBV3-1/TRBV3-2,NA,TGTGCCAGCAGCCGGGAAAAGGGAGGGAAAAATGAGCAGTTCTTC,CASSREKGGKNEQFF
TRBD2,TRBJ2-1,TRBV19,NA,TGTGCCAGTACGGTAGGGACTAGGGGTAATGAGCAGTTCTTC,CASTVGTRGNEQFF
NA,TRBJ2-1,TRBV12-5,NA,TGTGCTAGTGGTTTGGCAATAGCTACCACCTACAATGAGCAGTTCTTC,CASGLAIATTYNEQFF
NA,TRBJ1-2,TRBV12-3/TRBV12-4,NA,TGTGCCAGCAGTTTCAGCAGGGCAGATGGCTACACCTTC,CASSFSRADGYTF
NA,TRBJ2-7,TRBV24-1,NA,TGTGCCACCAGTGATTTGCCCAGGGGCGAGCAGTACTTC,CATSDLPRGEQYF
TRBD1,TRBJ2-7,TRBV7-9,NA,TGTGCCAGCAGCTTGACAGGGGGCCACGAGCAGTACTTC,CASSLTGGHEQYF
NA,TRBJ2-1,TRBV6-5,NA,TGTGCCAGCAGTTCATCCTGGGGAGCCAACAATGAGCAGTTCTTC,CASSSSWGANNEQFF
TRBD1,TRBJ1-1,TRBV10-3,NA,TGTGCCATCTCGGGACAGGGGAGGTTTCGTGGTGAAGCTTTCTTT,CAISGQGRFRGEAFF
TRBD2,TRBJ2-1,TRBV5-4,NA,TGTGCCAGCAGCTTGAAGCTAGCGGGAGAAGAGCAGTTCTTC,CASSLKLAGEEQFF
TRBD1,TRBJ1-1,TRBV6-6,NA,TGTGCCAGCAGTTACTCGACAGGGTTGGGCACTGAAGCTTTCTTT,CASSYSTGLGTEAFF
NA,TRBJ1-3,TRBV5-4,NA,TGTGCCAGCAGCTTGGGAGCGCCTGGAAACACCATATATTTT,CASSLGAPGNTIYF
NA,TRBJ2-7,TRBV7-8,NA,TGTGCCAGCAGCTTCGGACTAAACACCAACTACGAGCAGTACTTC,CASSFGLNTNYEQYF
NA,TRBJ1-5,TRBV2,once,TGTGCCAGCAGTGGGGGGGTTCGCAATCAGCCCCAGCATTTT,CASSGGVRNQPQHF
NA,TRBJ1-5,TRBV7-2,NA,TGTGCCAGCGGGCCGGTTAGCAATCAGCCCCAGCATTTT,CASGPVSNQPQHF